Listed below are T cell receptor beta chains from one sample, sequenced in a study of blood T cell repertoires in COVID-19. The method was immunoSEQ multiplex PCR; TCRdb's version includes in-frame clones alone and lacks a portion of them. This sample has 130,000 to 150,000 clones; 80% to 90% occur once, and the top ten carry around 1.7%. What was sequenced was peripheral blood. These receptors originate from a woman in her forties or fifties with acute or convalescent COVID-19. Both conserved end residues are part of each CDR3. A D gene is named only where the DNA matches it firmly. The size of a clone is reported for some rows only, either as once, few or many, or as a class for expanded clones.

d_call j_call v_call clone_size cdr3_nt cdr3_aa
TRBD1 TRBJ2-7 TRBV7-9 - TGTGCCAGCAGCTACACAGCGGGGACAGGGGGCGAGCAGTACTTC CASSYTAGTGGEQYF
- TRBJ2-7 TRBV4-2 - TGTGCCAGCAGCCAAGATGATCCCGGTCCCTACGAGCAGTACTTC CASSQDDPGPYEQYF
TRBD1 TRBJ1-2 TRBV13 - TGTGCCAGCAGCTCAGAAGGGACAGGCTATGGCTACACCTTC CASSSEGTGYGYTF
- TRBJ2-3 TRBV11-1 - TGTGCCAGCAGCTTAGTGGGCAGGGCCCGCACAGATACGCAGTATTTT CASSLVGRARTDTQYF
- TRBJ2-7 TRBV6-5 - TGTGCCAGCAGCAATACTAGGCAATTAACCTACGAGCAGTACTTC CASSNTRQLTYEQYF
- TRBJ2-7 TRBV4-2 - TGTGCCAGCAGTCGCTCCGGCTACGAGCAGTACTTC CASSRSGYEQYF
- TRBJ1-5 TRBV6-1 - TGTGCCAGCAGTGAAGAGGGGCGGGGGGCACATCAGCCCCAGCATTTT CASSEEGRGAHQPQHF
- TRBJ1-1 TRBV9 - TGTGCCAGCAGCGAACAGGACAACACTGAAGCTTTCTTT CASSEQDNTEAFF
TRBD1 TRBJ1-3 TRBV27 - TGTGCCAGCAGTCCAAACCCACAGGGGGGTGGAAACACCATATATTTT CASSPNPQGGGNTIYF
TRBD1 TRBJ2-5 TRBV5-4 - TGTGCCAGCAGCTTGGAACCGACAGGGGGTCAAGAGACCCAGTACTTC CASSLEPTGGQETQYF
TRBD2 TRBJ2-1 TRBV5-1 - TGCGCCAGCAGCTTGGGCGGGGGGGCCTACAATGAGCAGTTCTTC CASSLGGGAYNEQFF
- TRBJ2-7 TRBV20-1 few TGCAGTGCTAGTAGGTTGTCCAGGTTGATTATCGAGCAGTACTTC CSASRLSRLIIEQYF
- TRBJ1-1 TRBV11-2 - TGTGCCAGCAGCTACAGGCGTATGAACACTGAAGCTTTCTTT CASSYRRMNTEAFF
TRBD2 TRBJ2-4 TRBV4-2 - TGTGCCAGCAGCCCTGGGACTAGCGGGGGTGAACTAGCCAAAAACATTCAGTACTTC CASSPGTSGGELAKNIQYF
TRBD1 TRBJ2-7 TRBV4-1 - TGCGCCAGCAGCCAAGATTCGCAGGGGACAGTCCTTTCCTACGAGCAGTACTTC CASSQDSQGTVLSYEQYF
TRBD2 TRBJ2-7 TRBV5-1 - TGCGCCAGCAGCGGGGGACTAGCGGGAGTAGACGAGCAGTACTTC CASSGGLAGVDEQYF
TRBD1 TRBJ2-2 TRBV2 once TGTGCCAGCAACAAGGGGGCAGTTAACACCGGGGAGCTGTTTTTT CASNKGAVNTGELFF
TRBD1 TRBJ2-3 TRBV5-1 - TGCGCCAGCTTGGGACAGGACGGAGATACGCAGTATTTT CASLGQDGDTQYF
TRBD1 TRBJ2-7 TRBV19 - TGTGCCAGTAGTCCCTGGGACAGCCGTTTGGACTACGAGCAGTACTTC CASSPWDSRLDYEQYF
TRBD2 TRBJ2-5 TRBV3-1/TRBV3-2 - TGTGCCAGCAGCCAAGGTACTAGCGGGGTGAGCCAGTACTTC CASSQGTSGVSQYF